Included here is one TCR beta chain sequence, with context. The data were produced by immunoSEQ multiplex PCR, yet TCRdb's version contains in-frame clones alone and is incomplete. The data hold 100,000 to 150,000 clones, with 81% observed a single time. Indicated time point: blood 2 weeks post-SBRT. Treatment defined: 15 Gy SBRT to primary tumor, nephrectomy 4 weeks later. The data originate from a study of radiation and T cells in renal cell carcinoma. Per germline, CDR1 KGHSH and CDR2 LQKENI. V lost 3 bases, J lost 4 bases, and 11 bases stayed unmatched. The CDR3 has 16 residues. The chain combines TRBV18 with TRBJ1-2, with 7 bases identical to TRBD1. The TCR sequence derives from a man aged 45-60 years with renal cell carcinoma. This specimen was blood, taken from a patient whose treatment included radiotherapy and nephrectomy. The CDR3 DNA sequence: TGTGCCAGCTCACCGGAAGGAGGGGGACAGCCCTATGGCTACACCTTC. This translates into CASSPEGGGQPYGYTF. Full variable domain (missing parts from reference TRBV18 and TRBJ1-2): NAGVMQNPRHLVRRRGQEARLRCSPMKGHSHVYWYRQLPEEGLKFMVYLQKENIIDESGMPKERFSAEFPKEGPSILRIQQVVRGDSAAYFCASSPEGGGQPYGYTFGSGTRLTVV.